This T cell receptor (beta chain) was sequenced in a study of post-analysis software for immune sequencing data. Study-level information: Disease courses included relapsing-remitting, secondary progressive and progressive-relapsing multiple sclerosis.

Unique molecular identifiers featured in each of the TCR beta cDNA libraries. Once about 0.85 to 10 million T cells were used, about half a million cDNA molecules resulted. TCRdb independently ran MiXCR on the PCR reads; one entry per CDR3 protein. The sample includes about 820,000 distinct CDR3 sequences, 53% of them seen just once. In the case of this clonotype: Its antigen is not known.

Germline assignment: CDR1 SNHLY and CDR2 FYNNEI. Trimming shortened V by 0 bases and J by 0 bases, and 9 bases separated the two germline ends. The CDR3 totals 15 residues. Notes on the study in general: The authors found that F measure strongly co-clustered same-batch samples. Controls had significantly higher normalized Chao1 diversity than multiple sclerosis patients. Five or six TRBV segments, TRBV5-6, TRBV5-1 and TRBV20-1 among them, were found more frequent in patients than controls.

This rearrangement joins TRBV2 to TRBJ2-7; no reliable D call. This sequence originates from a girl aged 10 to 17 with multiple sclerosis. The sequencing sample was made of blood. This CDR3 is CASSEANIHSYEQYF. The DNA for the CDR3 is TGTGCCAGCAGTGAAGCGAACATCCACTCCTACGAGCAGTACTTC.